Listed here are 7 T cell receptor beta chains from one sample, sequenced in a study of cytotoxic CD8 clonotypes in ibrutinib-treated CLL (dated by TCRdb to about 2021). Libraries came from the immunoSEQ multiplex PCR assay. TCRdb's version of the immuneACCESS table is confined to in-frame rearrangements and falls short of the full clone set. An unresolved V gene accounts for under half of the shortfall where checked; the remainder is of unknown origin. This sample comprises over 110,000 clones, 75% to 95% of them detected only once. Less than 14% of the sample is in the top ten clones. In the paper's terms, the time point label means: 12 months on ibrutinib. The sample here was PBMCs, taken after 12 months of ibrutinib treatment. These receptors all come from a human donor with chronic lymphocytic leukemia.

CDR3 sequence (DNA): TGTGCCAGCAGCCCTGCTGACAGGTTAGGCTATGGCTACACCTTC. Translating it yields CASSPADRLGYGYTF. V usage is TRBV11-2 and J usage is TRBJ1-2, with D perhaps TRBD1 (6 bases). Germline V gene lookup returns CDR1 SGHAT and CDR2 FQNNGV. The CDR3 runs 15 residues. Trimming took off 5 bases at V and 4 bases at J, with 17 bases between the two ends. The entire variable domain, with the rest obtained from reference TRBV11-2 and TRBJ1-2, is as follows: EAGVAQSPRYKIIEKRQSVAFWCNPISGHATLYWYQQILGQGPKLLIQFQNNGVVDDSQLPKDRFSAERLKGVDSTLKIQPAKLEDSAVYLCASSPADRLGYGYTFGSGTRLTVV.

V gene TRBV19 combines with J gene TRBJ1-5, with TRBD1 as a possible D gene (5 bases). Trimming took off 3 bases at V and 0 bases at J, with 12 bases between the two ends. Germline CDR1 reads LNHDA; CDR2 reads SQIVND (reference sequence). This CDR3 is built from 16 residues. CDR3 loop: CASSISPDNSNQPQHF. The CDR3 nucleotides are TGTGCCAGTAGTATTTCCCCGGACAATAGCAATCAGCCCCAGCATTTT.

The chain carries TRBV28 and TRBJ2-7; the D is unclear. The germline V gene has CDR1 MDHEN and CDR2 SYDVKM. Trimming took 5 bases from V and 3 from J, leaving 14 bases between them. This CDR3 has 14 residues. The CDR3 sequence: CASSPPDGLYEQYF. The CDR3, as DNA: TGTGCCAGCAGTCCCCCGGACGGGCTCTACGAGCAGTACTTC.

CDR3 DNA: TGTGCCAGCAGCCAAATAGGACAAGGGGACATTCAGTACTTC. It specifies CASSQIGQGDIQYF. V gene TRBV13 combines with J gene TRBJ2-4; D possibly corresponds to TRBD1 (5 bases). The germline gives CDR1 PRHDT, CDR2 FYEKMQ (reference sequence). V was clipped by 5 bases and J by 8 bases, with 16 bases between them. The CDR3 runs to 14 residues.

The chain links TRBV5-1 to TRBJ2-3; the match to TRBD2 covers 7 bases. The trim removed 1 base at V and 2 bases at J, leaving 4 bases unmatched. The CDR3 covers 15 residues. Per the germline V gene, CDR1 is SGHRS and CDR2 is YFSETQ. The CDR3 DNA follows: TGCGCCAGCAGCTTGAGCGGGGCTATCACAGATACGCAGTATTTT. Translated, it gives CASSLSGAITDTQYF. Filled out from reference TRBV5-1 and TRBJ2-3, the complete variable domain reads KAGVTQTPRYLIKTRGQQVTLSCSPISGHRSVSWYQQTPGQGLQFLFEYFSETQRNKGNFPGRFSGRQFSNSRSEMNVSTLELGDSALYLCASSLSGAITDTQYFGPGTRLTVL.

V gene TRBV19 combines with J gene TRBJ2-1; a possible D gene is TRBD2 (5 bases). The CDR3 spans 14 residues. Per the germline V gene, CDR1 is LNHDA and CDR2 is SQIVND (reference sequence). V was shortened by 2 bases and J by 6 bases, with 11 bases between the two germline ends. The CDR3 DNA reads TGTGCCAGTAGTATAATAGCGAGTAGCAATGAGCAGTTCTTC. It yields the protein CASSIIASSNEQFF.

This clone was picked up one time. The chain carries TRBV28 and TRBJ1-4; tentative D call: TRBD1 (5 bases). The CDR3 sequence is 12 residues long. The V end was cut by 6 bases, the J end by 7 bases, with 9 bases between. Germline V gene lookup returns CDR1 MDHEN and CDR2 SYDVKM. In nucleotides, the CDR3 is TGTGCCAGCAGCAGGGCCACTGAAAAACTGTTTTTT. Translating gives CASSRATEKLFF.